What follows is one TCR beta chain and its context. Some clones are missing from TCRdb's copy, which holds only in-frame ones; the method was immunoSEQ multiplex PCR. This sample yields some 200,000 clones, of which 75% to 80% are seen a single time; 8.6% belongs to the top ten. The source of the sample is a study of blood T cell repertoires in COVID-19. The CDR3 consists of 14 residues. In germline, CDR1 is SGHAT, CDR2 FQNNGV. V was trimmed by 1 base and J by 1 base, leaving 7 bases between them. Source material: peripheral blood. The chain is built from TRBV11-2 and TRBJ1-1, with D uncertain. The receptor was isolated from a woman between 45 and 60 years old with active or convalescent COVID-19. The CDR3 sequence is CASSLGLSNTEAFF. For the CDR3, the DNA is TGTGCCAGCAGCTTAGGGCTTTCGAACACTGAAGCTTTCTTT.